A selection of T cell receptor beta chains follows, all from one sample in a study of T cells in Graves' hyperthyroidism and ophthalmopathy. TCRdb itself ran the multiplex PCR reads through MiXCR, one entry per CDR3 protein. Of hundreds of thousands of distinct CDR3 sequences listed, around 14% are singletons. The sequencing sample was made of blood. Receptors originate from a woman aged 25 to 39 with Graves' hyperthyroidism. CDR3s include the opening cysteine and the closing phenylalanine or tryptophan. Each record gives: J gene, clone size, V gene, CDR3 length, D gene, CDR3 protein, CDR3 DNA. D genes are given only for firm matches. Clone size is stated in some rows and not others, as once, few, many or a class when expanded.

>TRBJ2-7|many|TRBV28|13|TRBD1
CASRTQGAYEQYF
TGTGCCAGCAGGACGCAGGGGGCCTACGAGCAGTACTTC
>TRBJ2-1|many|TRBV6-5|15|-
CASSYALLDWNEQFF
TGTGCCAGCAGTTACGCGTTGCTGGACTGGAATGAGCAGTTCTTC
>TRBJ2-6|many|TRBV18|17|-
CASSERDGRAGANVLTF
TGTGCCAGCTCAGAGAGGGACGGCCGTGCCGGGGCCAACGTCCTGACTTTC
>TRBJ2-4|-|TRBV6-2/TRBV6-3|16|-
CASSPDREGAKNIQYF
TGTGCCAGCAGTCCGGACAGGGAGGGGGCCAAAAACATTCAGTACTTC
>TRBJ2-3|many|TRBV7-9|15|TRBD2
CASSRQLAGTDTQYF
TGTGCCAGCAGCCGTCAGCTAGCGGGAACCGATACGCAGTATTTT
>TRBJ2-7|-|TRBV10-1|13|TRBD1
CASSRTGDAEQYF
TGCGCCAGCAGTAGGACAGGTGACGCCGAGCAGTACTTC
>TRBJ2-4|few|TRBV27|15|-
CASSLSWNPKNIQYF
TGTGCCAGCAGTTTATCCTGGAACCCCAAAAACATTCAGTACTTC
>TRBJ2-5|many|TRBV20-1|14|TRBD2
CSARDERERETQYF
TGCAGTGCTAGAGATGAGCGGGAACGAGAGACCCAGTACTTC
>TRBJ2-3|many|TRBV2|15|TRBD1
CASRRDRTLTDTQYF
TGTGCCAGCAGGCGGGACAGGACTCTCACAGATACGCAGTATTTT
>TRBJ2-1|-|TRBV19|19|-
CASSSWQGLARSSYNEQFF
TGTGCCAGTAGTAGTTGGCAGGGTCTAGCGAGAAGCTCCTACAATGAGCAGTTCTTC
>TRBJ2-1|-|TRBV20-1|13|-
CSAVALGNNEQFF
TGCAGTGCGGTGGCTCTAGGTAACAATGAGCAGTTCTTC
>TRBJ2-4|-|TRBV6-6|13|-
CASSYTNVHIQYF
TGTGCCAGCAGTTACACTAATGTCCACATTCAGTACTTC
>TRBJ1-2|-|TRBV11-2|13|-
CASSLGPPDEETF
TGTGCCAGCAGCTTAGGTCCTCCAGACGAGGAAACCTTC
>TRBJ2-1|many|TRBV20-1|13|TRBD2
CSFTSGRAEEQFF
TGCAGCTTTACTAGCGGGAGGGCCGAGGAGCAGTTCTTC
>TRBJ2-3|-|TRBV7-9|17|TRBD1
CASSLPFPGGDTDTQYF
TGTGCCAGCAGCTTACCCTTTCCAGGGGGCGACACAGATACGCAGTATTTT
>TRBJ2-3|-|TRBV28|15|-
CASSLSARFTDTQYF
TGTGCCAGCAGTTTAAGCGCTAGATTCACAGATACGCAGTATTTT